The sequence of this TCR beta chain was determined in a study of CD8 T cells in ankylosing spondylitis. Findings of the study overall: There was reportedly significant enrichment of clones that were disease-linked in matched ankylosing spondylitis synovial fluid.

With 5 bases clipped from V and 0 bases from J, the junction kept 10 bases outside the gene matches. Germline V gene sequence: CDR1 DFQATT, CDR2 SNEGSKA (reference sequence). The CDR3 extends over 16 amino acids. This clonotype was seen repeatedly, ten times or more. Its antigen remains unknown. TCRdb independently ran MiXCR on the 5' RACE reads; one entry per CDR3 protein. This table holds 200,000 to 250,000 distinct CDR3 sequences, approximately 10% found once. The chain uses TRBV20-1 and TRBJ2-3, with 8 bases matching TRBD2. This clonotype originated in a male donor with ankylosing spondylitis or in good health (not recorded which). The sequenced material came from blood, either unsorted or a sorted T cell fraction (not recorded which). CDR3 nucleotides: TGCAGTGCTCAATCCCCCTCTAGCGGGAGCACAGATACGCAGTATTTT. Its protein is CSAQSPSSGSTDTQYF.